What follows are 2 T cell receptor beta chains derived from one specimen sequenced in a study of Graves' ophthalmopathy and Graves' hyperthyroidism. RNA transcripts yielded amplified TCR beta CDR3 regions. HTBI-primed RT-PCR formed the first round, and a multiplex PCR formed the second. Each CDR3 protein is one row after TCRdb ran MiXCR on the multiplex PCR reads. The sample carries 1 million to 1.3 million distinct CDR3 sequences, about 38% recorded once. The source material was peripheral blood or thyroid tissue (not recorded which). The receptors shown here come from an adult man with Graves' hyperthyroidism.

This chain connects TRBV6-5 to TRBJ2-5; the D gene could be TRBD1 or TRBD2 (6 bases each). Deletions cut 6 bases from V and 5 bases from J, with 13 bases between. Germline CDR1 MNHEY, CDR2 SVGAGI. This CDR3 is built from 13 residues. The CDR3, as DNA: TGTGCCAGCAGGAGGGGGGCTTGGGAGACCCAGTACTTC. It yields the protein CASRRGAWETQYF.

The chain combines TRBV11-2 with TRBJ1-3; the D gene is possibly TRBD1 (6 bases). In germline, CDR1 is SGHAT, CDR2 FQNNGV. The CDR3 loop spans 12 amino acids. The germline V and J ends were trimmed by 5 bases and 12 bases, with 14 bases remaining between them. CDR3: CASSLNRVFIYF. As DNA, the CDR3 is TGTGCCAGCAGCCTCAACAGGGTGTTCATATATTTT.